This T cell receptor beta chain was captured in a study of tissue T cells after allogeneic stem cell transplantation. Looking at the study overall: Of the grafts for graft-versus-host disease patients, several were unmodified and three CD34-selected.

Profiled with immunoSEQ multiplex PCR; TCRdb holds only in-frame clones, not every one. The repertoire holds roughly 30,000 clones, with 85% as singletons. This CDR3 region has 15 residues. CDR1 and CDR2 (germline): KGHSH, LQKENI. V was trimmed by 3 bases and J by 0 bases, leaving 12 bases between them. This clone was found once. This chain joins TRBV18 and TRBJ2-7; D not certain. The sequence derives from a woman aged 18-50 years who later had graft-versus-host disease after an allogeneic stem cell transplant. The specimen comprised blood, sampled before transplantation. The CDR3 sequence: CASSPRDEDSYEQYF. For the CDR3, the DNA is TGTGCCAGCTCACCTCGCGACGAAGACTCCTACGAGCAGTACTTC. Complete variable domain (other parts from reference TRBV18 and TRBJ2-7): NAGVMQNPRHLVRRRGQEARLRCSPMKGHSHVYWYRQLPEEGLKFMVYLQKENIIDESGMPKERFSAEFPKEGPSILRIQQVVRGDSAAYFCASSPRDEDSYEQYFGPGTRLTVT.